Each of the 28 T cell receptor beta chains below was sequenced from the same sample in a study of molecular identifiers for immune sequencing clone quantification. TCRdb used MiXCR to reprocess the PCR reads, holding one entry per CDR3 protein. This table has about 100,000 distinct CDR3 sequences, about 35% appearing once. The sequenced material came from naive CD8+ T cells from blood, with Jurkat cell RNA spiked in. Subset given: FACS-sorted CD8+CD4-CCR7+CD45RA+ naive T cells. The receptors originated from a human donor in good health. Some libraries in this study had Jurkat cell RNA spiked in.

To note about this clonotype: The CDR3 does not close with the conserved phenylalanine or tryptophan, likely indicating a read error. The CDR3 nucleotides read TGTGCCAGCAGCAAACCTGGGAACTCGGACGAGCAGTACATC. Its protein product is CASSKPGNSDEQYI. The chain employs TRBV7-9 and TRBJ2-7; no clear D. V gave up 5 bases and J gave up 5 bases, with 16 bases separating them. Germline lookup yields CDR1 SEHNR and CDR2 FQNEAQ (reference sequence). This CDR3 has 14 residues.

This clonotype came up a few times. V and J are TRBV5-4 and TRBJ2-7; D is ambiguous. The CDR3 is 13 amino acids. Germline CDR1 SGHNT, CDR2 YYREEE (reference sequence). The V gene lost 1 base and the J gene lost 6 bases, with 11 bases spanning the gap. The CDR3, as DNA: TGTGCCAGCAGCTTGCGGTTGGAAGTCGAGCAGTACTTC. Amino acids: CASSLRLEVEQYF.

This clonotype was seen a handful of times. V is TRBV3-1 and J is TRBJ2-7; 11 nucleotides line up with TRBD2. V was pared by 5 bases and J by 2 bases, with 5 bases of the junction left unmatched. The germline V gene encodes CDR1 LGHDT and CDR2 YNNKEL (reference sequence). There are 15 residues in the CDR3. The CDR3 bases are TGTGCCAGCAGCGCCCAACTAGCGGGAGCCTACGAGCAGTACTTC. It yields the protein CASSAQLAGAYEQYF.

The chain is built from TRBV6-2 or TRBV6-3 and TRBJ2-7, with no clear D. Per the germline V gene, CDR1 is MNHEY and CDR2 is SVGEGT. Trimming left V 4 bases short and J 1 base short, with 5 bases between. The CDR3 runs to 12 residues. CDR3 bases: TGTGCCAGCAGTTTGACATCCTACGAGCAGTACTTC. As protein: CASSLTSYEQYF.

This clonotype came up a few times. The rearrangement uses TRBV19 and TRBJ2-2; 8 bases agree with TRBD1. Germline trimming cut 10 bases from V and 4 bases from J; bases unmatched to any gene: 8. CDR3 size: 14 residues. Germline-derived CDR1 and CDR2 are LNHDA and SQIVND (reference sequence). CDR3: CATGRTGGTGELFF. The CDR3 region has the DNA TGTGCCACCGGGAGAACAGGGGGCACCGGGGAGCTGTTTTTT. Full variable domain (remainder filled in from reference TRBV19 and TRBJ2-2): DGGITQSPKYLFRKEGQNVTLSCEQNLNHDAMYWYRQDPGQGLRLIYYSQIVNDFQKGDIAEGYSVSREKKESFPLTVTSAQKNPTAFYLCATGRTGGTGELFFGEGSRLTVL.

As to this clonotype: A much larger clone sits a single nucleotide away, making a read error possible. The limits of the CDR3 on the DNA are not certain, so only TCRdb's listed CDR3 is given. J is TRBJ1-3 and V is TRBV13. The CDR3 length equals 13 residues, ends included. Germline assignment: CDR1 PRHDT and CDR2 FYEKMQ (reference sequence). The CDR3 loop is CASSFGFGNTVYF.

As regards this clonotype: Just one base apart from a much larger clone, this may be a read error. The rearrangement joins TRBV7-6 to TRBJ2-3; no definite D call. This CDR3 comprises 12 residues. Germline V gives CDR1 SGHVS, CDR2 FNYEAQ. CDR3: CACSFDPDTQYF. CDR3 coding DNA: TGTGCCTGCAGCTTCGACCCCGATACGCAGTATTTT.

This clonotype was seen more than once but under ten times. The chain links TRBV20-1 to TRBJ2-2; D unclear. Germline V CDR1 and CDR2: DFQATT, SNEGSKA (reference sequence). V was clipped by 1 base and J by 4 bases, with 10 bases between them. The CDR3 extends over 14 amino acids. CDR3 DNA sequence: TGCAGTGCTAGAGTCGTCCAGACCACCGGGGAGCTGTTTTTT. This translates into CSARVVQTTGELFF.

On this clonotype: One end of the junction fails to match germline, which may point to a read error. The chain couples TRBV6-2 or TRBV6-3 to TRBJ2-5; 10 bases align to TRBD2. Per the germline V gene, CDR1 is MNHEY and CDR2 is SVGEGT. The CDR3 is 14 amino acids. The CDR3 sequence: CAGDSGGSVETQNF. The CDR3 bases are TGTGCCGGTGATAGCGGGGGGTCCGTGGAGACCCAGAACTTC.

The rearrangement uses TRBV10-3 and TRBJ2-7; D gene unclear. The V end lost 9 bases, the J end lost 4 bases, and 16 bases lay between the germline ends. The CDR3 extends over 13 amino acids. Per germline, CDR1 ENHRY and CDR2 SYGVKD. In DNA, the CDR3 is TGTGCCATATTGCGACCTTCTTCTTACGAGCAGTACTTC. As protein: CAILRPSSYEQYF.

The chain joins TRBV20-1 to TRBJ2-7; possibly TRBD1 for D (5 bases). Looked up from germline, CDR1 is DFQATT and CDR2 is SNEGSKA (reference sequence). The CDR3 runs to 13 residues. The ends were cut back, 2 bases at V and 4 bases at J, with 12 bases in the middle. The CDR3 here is CSARQGVIYEQYF. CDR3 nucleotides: TGCAGTGCTAGACAAGGGGTAATTTACGAGCAGTACTTC.

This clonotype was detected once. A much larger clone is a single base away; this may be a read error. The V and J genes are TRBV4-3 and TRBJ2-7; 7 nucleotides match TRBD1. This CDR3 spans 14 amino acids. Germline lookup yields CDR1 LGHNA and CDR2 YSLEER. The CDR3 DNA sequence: TGCGCCAGCAGCTTGGGACAGACATCATACGCGCAGTACTTC. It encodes CASSLGQTSYAQYF.

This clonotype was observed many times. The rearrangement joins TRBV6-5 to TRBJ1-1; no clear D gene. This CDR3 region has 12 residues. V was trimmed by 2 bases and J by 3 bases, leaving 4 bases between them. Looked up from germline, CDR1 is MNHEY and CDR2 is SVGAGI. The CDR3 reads CASSYGDTEAFF. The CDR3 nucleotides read TGTGCCAGCAGTTACGGGGACACTGAAGCTTTCTTT.

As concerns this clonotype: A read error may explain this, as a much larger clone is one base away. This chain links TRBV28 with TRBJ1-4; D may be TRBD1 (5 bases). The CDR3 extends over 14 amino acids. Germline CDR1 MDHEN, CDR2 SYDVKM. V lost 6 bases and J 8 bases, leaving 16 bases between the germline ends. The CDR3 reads CASRRTFSGEKLFF. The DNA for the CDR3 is TGTGCCAGCAGACGGACATTTAGCGGGGAAAAACTGTTTTTT.

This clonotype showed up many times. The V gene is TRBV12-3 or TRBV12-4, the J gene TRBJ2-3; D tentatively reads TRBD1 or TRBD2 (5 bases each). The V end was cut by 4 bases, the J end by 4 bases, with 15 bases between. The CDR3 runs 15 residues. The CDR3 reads CASSSNGGAADTQYF. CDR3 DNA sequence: TGTGCCAGCAGTTCCAATGGGGGAGCCGCAGATACGCAGTATTTT.

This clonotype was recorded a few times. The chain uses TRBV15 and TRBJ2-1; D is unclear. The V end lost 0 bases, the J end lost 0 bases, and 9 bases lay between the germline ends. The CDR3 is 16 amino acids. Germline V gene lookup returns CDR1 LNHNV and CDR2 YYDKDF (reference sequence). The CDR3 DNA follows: TGTGCCACCAGCAGAGATCTGGAGACCTCCTACAATGAGCAGTTCTTC. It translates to CATSRDLETSYNEQFF.

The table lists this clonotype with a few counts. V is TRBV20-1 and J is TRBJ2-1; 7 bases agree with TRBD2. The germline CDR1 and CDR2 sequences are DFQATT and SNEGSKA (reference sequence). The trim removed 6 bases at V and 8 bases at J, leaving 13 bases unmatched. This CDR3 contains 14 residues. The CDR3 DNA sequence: TGCAGTGCGAAGAGGCCAGCGGGAAGCTATGAGCAGTTCTTC. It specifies CSAKRPAGSYEQFF.

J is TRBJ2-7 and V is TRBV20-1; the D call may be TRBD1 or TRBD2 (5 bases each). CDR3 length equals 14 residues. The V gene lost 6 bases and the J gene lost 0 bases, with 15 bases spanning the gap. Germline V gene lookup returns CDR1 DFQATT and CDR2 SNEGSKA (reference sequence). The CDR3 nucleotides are TGCAGTGCCCCCTGGGACCGAAGCTCCTACGAGCAGTACTTC. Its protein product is CSAPWDRSSYEQYF.

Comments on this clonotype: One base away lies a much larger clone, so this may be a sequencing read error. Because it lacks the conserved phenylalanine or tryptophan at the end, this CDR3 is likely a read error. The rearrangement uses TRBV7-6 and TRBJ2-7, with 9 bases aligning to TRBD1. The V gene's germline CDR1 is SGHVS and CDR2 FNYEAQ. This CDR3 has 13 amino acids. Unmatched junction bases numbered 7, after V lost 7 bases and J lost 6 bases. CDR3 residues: CASTPHRGREQYL. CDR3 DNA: TGTGCCAGCACCCCGCACAGGGGGCGCGAGCAGTACCTC.

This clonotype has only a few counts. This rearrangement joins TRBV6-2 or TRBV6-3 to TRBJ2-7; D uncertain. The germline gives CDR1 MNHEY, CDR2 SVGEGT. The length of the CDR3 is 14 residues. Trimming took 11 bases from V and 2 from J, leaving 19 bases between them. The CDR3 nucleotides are TGTGCCTGCACCGACCTAGGGCCCACCTACGAGCAGTACTTC. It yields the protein CACTDLGPTYEQYF.

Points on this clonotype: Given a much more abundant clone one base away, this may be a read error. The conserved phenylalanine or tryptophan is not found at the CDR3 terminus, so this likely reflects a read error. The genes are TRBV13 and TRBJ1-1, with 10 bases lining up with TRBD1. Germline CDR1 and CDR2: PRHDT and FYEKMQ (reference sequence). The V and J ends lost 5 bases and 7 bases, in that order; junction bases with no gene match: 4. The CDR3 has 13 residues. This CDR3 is CASSPGQGGEAFL. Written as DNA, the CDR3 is TGTGCCAGCAGCCCAGGACAGGGGGGTGAAGCTTTCTTA.

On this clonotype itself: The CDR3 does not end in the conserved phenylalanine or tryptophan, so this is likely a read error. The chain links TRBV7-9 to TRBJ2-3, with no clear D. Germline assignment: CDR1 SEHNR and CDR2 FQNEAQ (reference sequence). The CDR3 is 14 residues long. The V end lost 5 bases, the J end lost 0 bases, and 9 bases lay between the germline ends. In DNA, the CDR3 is TGTGCCAGCAGCCCAACCTATAGCACAGATACGCAGTATTAT. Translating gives CASSPTYSTDTQYY.

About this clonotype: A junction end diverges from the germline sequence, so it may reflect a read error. The CDR3: CASRVEGDTQYF. The CDR3 nucleotides are TGTGCCAGCAGAGTAGAGGGCGATACGCAGTATTTT. The chain links TRBV9 to TRBJ2-3; tentative D call: TRBD2 (5 bases). Germline V lookup: CDR1 SGDLS, CDR2 YYNGEE. The CDR3 loop spans 12 amino acids. The full variable domain, with the rest looked up from reference TRBV9 and TRBJ2-3, is DSGVTQTPKHLITATGQRVTLRCSPRSGDLSVYWYQQSLDQGLQFLIQYYNGEERAKGNILERFSAQQFPDLHSELNLSSLELGDSALYFCASRVEGDTQYFGPGTRLTVL.

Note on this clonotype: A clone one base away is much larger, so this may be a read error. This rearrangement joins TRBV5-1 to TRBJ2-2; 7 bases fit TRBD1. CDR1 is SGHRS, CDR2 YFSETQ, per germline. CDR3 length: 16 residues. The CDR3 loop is CASNSDRMTGAGELIF. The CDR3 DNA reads TGCGCCAGCAACTCGGACAGGATGACCGGGGCCGGGGAGCTGATTTTT.

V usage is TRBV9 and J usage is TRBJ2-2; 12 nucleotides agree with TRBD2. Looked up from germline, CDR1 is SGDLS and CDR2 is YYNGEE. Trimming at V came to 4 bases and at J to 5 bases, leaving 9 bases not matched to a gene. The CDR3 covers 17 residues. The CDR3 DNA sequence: TGTGCCAGCAGCCCCCGGACTAGCGGGACACCGACCGGGGAGCTGTTTTTT. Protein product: CASSPRTSGTPTGELFF.

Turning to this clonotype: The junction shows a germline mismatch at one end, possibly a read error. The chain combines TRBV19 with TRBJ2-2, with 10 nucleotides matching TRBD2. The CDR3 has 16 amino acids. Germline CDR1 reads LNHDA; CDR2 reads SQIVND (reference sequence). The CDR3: CASCIWLAGVSGELFF. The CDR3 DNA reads TGTGCCAGTTGTATTTGGCTAGCGGGAGTCTCCGGGGAGCTGTTTTTT.

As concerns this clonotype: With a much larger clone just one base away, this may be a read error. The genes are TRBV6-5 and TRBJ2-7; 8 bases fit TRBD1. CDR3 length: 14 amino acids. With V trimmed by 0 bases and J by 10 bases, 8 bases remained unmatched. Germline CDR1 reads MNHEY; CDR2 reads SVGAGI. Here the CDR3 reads CASSYSWGQDAQYF. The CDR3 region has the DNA TGTGCCAGCAGTTACTCTTGGGGACAGGACGCACAGTACTTC.

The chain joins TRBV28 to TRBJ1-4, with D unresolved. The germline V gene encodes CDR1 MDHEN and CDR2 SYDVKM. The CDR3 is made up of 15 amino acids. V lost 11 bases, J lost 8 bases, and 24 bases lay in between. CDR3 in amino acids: CACCLSLSGWEKLFF. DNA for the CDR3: TGTGCCTGCTGTTTATCCCTCTCCGGTTGGGAAAAACTGTTTTTT.